One T cell receptor beta chain is described in this entry. Its target is not known. This sample was included in a study of Graves' ophthalmopathy and Graves' hyperthyroidism. Study results and caveats: Thyroid clonotypes that were expanded above 0.001 frequency mostly also appeared in blood. A model of 13 signatures distinguished ophthalmopathy from stable hyperthyroidism at 87.88% sensitivity and around 81% specificity.

CDR3 length equals 16 residues. The germline gives CDR1 MDHEN, CDR2 SYDVKM. Trimming stripped 2 bases from V and 3 bases from J, with 14 bases between. RNA transcripts served as template for amplifying TCR beta CDR3 sequences. First-round RT-PCR relied on HTBI primers, and a second-round multiplex PCR came next. TCRdb re-called the multiplex PCR reads with MiXCR, one entry per CDR3 protein. The sample consists of some 1.1 million distinct CDR3 sequences, less than 45% of them appearing once. The J gene is TRBJ1-5, the V gene TRBV28; a possible D gene is TRBD1 (6 bases). The receptor comes from an adult man with Graves' hyperthyroidism. Sequencing used peripheral blood or thyroid tissue (not recorded which). The CDR3 nucleotides read TGTGCCAGCAGTTTACGACGGACAGTTCCCAATCAGCCCCAGCATTTT. Translating it yields CASSLRRTVPNQPQHF.